Following are 5 T cell receptor beta chains from one sample sequenced in a study of blood T cells in healthy people across ages. For the second PCR, which ran for about 7 to 11 cycles, a sample-barcoded 5' primer and a J-beta primer mix were used. From the 5' RACE reads, TCRdb called clonotypes with MiXCR, one entry per CDR3 protein. This repertoire shows roughly 410,000 distinct CDR3 sequences, about 52% found once; its top ten account for under 65%. The sequencing input was blood. Source of these receptors: a man between 60 and 70 years old in good health.

In its sample, this clonotype was seen a few times. This sequence joins TRBV12-3 or TRBV12-4 and TRBJ2-6; D unresolved. CDR3 length: 16 amino acids. Trimming removed 6 bases from V and 2 bases from J, with 14 bases in between. Here the CDR3 DNA reads TGTGCCAGCAGCCAAGCGTTCCCGGCTGGGGCCAACGTCCTGACTTTC. It yields the protein CASSQAFPAGANVLTF.

The V and J genes are TRBV28 and TRBJ2-5; TRBD1 matches at 9 bases. The J call may be wrong; the DNA end is better matched by TRBJ2-7. Germline-derived CDR1 and CDR2 are MDHEN and SYDVKM. The CDR3 has 14 amino acids. DNA for the CDR3: TGTGCCAGCAGTGCCGGGACAGGGAGGAACGAGCAGTACTTC. Amino acid sequence: CASSAGTGRNEQYF.

This clonotype has a single count. This rearrangement joins TRBV5-6 to TRBJ1-2, with a weak D call TRBD1 (5 bases). Germline CDR1 SGHDT, CDR2 YYEEEE. V lost 4 bases and J lost 0, with 10 bases in between. The CDR3 is 14 amino acids. The CDR3 nucleotides are TGTGCCAGCAGCGACGCGGGGGCTAACTATGGCTACACCTTC. Encoded protein: CASSDAGANYGYTF.

The gene calls are TRBV3-1 and TRBJ2-2, with 7 bases aligning to TRBD2. The length of the CDR3 is 16 residues. CDR1 is LGHDT, CDR2 YNNKEL, per germline (reference sequence). The V gene end was trimmed by 4 bases and the J gene end by 4 bases; junction bases not matched to a gene: 9. The CDR3, as DNA: TGTGCCAGCAGCCCCTTGGGGCGGGAGATCACCGGGGAGCTGTTTTTT. Translating gives CASSPLGREITGELFF.

The sample holds many counts of this clonotype. V gene TRBV29-1 combines with J gene TRBJ2-7, with a possible D match to TRBD1 (6 bases). Trimming pared 6 bases from V and 2 bases from J, leaving 17 bases between. CDR1 SQVTM and CDR2 ANQGSEA come from the germline V gene. CDR3 length: 14 amino acids. CDR3 sequence (DNA): TGCAGCGTGGGGGCGCGGGTTGGCACCTACGAGCAGTACTTC. Amino acid sequence: CSVGARVGTYEQYF.